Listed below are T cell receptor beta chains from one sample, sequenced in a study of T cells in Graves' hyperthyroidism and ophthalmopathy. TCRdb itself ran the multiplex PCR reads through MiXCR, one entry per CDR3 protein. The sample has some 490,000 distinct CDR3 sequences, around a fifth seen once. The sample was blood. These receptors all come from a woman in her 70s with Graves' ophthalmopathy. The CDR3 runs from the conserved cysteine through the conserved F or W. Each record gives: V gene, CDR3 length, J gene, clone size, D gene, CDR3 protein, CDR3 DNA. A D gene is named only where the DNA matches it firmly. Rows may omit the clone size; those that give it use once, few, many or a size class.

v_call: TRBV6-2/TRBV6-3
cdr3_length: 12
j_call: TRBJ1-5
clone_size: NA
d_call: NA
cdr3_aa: CASRGGFLPQHF
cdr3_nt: TGTGCCAGCAGGGGGGGGTTTCTACCCCAGCATTTT

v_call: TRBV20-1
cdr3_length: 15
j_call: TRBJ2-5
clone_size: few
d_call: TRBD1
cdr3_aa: CSATPGQGFQETQYF
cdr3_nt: TGCAGTGCGACCCCGGGACAGGGGTTCCAAGAGACCCAGTACTTC

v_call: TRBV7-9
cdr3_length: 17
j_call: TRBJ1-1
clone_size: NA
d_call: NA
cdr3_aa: CASSQLVGAGRNTEAFF
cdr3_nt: TGTGCCAGCAGCCAACTCGTGGGTGCGGGGAGGAACACTGAAGCTTTCTTT

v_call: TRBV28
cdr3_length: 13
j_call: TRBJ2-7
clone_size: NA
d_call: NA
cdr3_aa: CASSRTALYEQYF
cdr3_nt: TGTGCCAGCAGTAGGACAGCCCTCTACGAGCAGTACTTC

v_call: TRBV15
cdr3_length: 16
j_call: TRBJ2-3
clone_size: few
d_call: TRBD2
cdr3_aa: CATSRGLAESTDTQYF
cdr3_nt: TGTGCCACCAGCAGAGGACTAGCGGAAAGCACAGATACGCAGTATTTT

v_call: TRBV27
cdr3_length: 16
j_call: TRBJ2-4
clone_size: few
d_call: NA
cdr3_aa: CASSLMRGLAKNIQYF
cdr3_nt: TGTGCCAGCAGTTTAATGAGAGGTTTAGCCAAAAACATTCAGTACTTC

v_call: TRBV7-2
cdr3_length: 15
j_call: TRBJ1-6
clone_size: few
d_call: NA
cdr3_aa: CASSLSAGKSSPLHF
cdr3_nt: TGTGCCAGCAGCTTATCGGCCGGGAAGAGTTCACCCCTCCACTTT

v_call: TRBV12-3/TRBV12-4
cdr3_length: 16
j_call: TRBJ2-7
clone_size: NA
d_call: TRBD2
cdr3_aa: CASSQRLAGGIYEQYF
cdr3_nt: TGTGCCAGCAGCCAAAGACTAGCGGGAGGGATCTACGAGCAGTACTTC

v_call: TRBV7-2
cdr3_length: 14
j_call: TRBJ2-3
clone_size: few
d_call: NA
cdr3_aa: CASSFGRPPDTQYF
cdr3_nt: TGTGCCAGCAGCTTTGGCCGTCCCCCAGATACGCAGTATTTT

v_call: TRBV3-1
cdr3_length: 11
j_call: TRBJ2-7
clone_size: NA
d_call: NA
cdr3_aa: CASSQAVEQYF
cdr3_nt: TGTGCCAGCAGCCAGGCGGTCGAGCAGTACTTC

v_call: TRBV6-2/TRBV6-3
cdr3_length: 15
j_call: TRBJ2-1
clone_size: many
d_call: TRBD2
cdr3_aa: CASSYWVAGGHEQFF
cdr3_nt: TGTGCCAGCAGTTACTGGGTAGCGGGAGGCCATGAGCAGTTCTTC

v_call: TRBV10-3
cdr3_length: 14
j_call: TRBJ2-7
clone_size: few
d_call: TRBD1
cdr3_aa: CAISTPGQGGEQYF
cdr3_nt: TGTGCCATCAGCACACCGGGACAGGGGGGCGAGCAGTACTTC

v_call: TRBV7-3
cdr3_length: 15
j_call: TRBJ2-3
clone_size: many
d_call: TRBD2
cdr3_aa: CASSLTRGSPDTQYF
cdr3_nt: TGTGCCAGCAGCTTAACGCGCGGGAGTCCAGATACGCAGTATTTT

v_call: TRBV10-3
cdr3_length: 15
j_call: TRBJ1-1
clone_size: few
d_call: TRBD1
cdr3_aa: CAIRSGQGSATEAFF
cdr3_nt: TGTGCCATCCGATCGGGACAGGGTTCGGCCACTGAAGCTTTCTTT

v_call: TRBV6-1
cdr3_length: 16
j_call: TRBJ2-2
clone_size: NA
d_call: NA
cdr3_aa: CASSEQAAIGTGELFF
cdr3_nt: TGTGCCAGCAGTGAACAGGCGGCGATTGGAACCGGGGAGCTGTTTTTT

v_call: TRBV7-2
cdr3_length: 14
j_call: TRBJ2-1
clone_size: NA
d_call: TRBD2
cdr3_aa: CASSHTRRLAGGVF
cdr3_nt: TGTGCCAGCAGCCACACACGGCGACTAGCGGGAGGGGTCTTC

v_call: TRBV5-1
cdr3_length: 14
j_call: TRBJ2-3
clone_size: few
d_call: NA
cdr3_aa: CASSLPTGTDTQYF
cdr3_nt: TGCGCCAGCAGCCTCCCCACTGGAACAGATACGCAGTATTTT

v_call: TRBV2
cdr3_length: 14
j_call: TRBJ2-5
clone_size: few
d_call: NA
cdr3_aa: CASSVLVPQETQYF
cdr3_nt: TGTGCCAGCAGTGTATTGGTGCCCCAAGAGACCCAGTACTTC

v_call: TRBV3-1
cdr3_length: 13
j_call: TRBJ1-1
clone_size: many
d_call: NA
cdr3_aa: CASSQLGDTEAFF
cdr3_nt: TGTGCCAGCAGCCAGCTAGGAGACACTGAAGCTTTCTTT

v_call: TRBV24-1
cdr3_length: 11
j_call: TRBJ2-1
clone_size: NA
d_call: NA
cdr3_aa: CATSLYNEQFF
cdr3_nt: TGTGCCACCAGTCTCTACAATGAGCAGTTCTTC

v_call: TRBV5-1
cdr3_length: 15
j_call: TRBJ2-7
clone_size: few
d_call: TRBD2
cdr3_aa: CASSLEGREPYEQYF
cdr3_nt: TGCGCCAGCAGCTTGGAGGGGCGGGAGCCCTACGAGCAGTACTTC

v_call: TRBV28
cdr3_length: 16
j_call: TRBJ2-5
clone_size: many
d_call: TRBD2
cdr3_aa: CASTGLVGSKGETQYF
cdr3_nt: TGTGCCAGCACTGGACTAGTTGGGAGCAAAGGGGAGACCCAGTACTTC

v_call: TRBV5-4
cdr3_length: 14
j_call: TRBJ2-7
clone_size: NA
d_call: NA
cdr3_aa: CASSLAGGYDEQYF
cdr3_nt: TGTGCCAGCAGCTTGGCCGGGGGCTACGACGAGCAGTACTTC

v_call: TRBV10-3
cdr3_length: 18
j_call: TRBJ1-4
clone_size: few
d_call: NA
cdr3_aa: CAISERVGEASTNEKLFF
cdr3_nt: TGTGCCATCAGTGAGAGAGTAGGGGAGGCCTCAACTAATGAAAAACTGTTTTTT

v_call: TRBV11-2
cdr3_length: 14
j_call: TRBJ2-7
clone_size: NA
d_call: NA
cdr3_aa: CASSLSERPYEQYF
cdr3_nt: TGTGCCAGCAGCCTCAGCGAACGGCCCTACGAGCAGTACTTC

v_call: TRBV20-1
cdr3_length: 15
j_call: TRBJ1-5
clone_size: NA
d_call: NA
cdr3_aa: CSARDYGGGNQPQHF
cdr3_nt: TGCAGTGCTAGAGACTACGGTGGGGGGAATCAGCCCCAGCATTTT

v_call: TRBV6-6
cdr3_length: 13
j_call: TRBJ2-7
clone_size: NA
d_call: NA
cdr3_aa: CASSYRDRGEQYF
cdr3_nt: TGTGCCAGCAGTTACAGAGATCGTGGCGAGCAGTACTTC

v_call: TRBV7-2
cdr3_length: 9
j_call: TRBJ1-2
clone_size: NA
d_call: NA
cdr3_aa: CASSLGYTF
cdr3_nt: TGTGCCAGCAGCCTTGGCTACACCTTC

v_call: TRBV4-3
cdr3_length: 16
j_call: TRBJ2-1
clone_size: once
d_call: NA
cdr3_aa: CASSQTGTSSYNEQFF
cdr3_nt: TGCGCCAGCAGCCAGACCGGGACTTCCTCCTACAATGAGCAGTTCTTC